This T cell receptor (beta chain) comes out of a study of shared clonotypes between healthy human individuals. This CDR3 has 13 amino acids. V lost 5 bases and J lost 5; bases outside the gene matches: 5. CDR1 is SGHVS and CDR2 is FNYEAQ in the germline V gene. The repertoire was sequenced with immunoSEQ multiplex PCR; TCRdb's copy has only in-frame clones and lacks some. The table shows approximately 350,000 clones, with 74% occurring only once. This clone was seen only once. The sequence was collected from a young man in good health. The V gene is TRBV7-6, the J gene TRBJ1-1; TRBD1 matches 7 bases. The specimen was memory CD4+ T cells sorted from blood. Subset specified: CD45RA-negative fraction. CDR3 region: CASSPRGKTEAFF. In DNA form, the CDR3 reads TGTGCCAGCAGCCCCAGGGGGAAGACTGAAGCTTTCTTT.